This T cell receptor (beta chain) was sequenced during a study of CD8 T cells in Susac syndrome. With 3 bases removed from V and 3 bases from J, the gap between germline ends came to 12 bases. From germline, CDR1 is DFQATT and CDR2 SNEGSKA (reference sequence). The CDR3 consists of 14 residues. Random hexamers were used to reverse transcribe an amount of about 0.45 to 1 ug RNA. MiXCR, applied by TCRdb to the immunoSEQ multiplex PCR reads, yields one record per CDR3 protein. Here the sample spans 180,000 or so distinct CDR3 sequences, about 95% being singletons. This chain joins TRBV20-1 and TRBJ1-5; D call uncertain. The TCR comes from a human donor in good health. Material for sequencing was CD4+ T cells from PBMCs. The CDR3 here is CSASAQLLNQPQHF. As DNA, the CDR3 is TGCAGTGCTAGTGCACAGCTTCTCAATCAGCCCCAGCATTTT.